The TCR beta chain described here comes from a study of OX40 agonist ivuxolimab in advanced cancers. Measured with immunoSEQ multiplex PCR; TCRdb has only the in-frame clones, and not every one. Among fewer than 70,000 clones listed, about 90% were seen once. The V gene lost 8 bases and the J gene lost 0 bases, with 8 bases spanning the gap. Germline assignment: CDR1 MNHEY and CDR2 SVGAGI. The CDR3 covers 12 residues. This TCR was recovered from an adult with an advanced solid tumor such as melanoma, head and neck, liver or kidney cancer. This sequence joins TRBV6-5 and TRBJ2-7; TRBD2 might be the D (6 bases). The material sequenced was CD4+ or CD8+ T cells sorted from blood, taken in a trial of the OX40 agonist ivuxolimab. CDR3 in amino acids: CASGLNSYEQYF. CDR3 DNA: TGTGCCAGCGGACTAAACTCCTACGAGCAGTACTTC.